Listed here are 15 T cell receptor beta chains from one sample, sequenced in a study of cytomegalovirus exposure and HLA in healthy donors. 60 Vbeta and 13 Jbeta primers were used in PCR. Sequencing was performed with immunoSEQ multiplex PCR; in TCRdb, only in-frame clones are kept and a portion is missing. The sample includes some 270,000 clones, roughly 91% of them seen just once. Sequencing was carried out using PBMCs. These receptor sequences come from a girl aged 2 to 9 in good health and CMV-seronegative.

This clone was picked up a small number of times. V is TRBV2 and J is TRBJ1-5, with D maybe TRBD1 (6 bases). This CDR3 region has 13 residues. Trimming stripped 5 bases from V and 5 bases from J, with 10 bases between. Per the germline V gene, CDR1 is SNHLY and CDR2 is FYNNEI. In DNA form, the CDR3 reads TGTGCCAGCAGTATACAGGGAGATCAGCCCCAGCATTTT. Translated: CASSIQGDQPQHF. Full variable domain (remainder filled in from reference TRBV2 and TRBJ1-5): EPEVTQTPSHQVTQMGQEVILRCVPISNHLYFYWYRQILGQKVEFLVSFYNNEISEKSEIFDDQFSVERPDGSNFTLKIRSTKLEDSAMYFCASSIQGDQPQHFGDGTRLSIL.

The chain employs TRBV28 and TRBJ2-7, with a tentative D call TRBD2 (7 bases). The germline CDR1 and CDR2 sequences are MDHEN and SYDVKM. The V end lost 7 bases, the J end lost 6 bases, and 19 bases lay between the germline ends. The CDR3 loop spans 14 amino acids. DNA of the CDR3: TGTGCCAGCACCAGGGGAGGGACACCGTCCGAGCAGTACTTC. It is translated as CASTRGGTPSEQYF.

The chain joins TRBV5-1 to TRBJ2-1, with unresolved D. In germline, CDR1 is SGHRS, CDR2 YFSETQ. This CDR3 spans 16 amino acids. Trimming took off 4 bases at V and 7 bases at J, with 21 bases between the two ends. CDR3 region: CASSAKPNDRLNEQFF. The CDR3 region has the DNA TGCGCCAGCAGCGCCAAGCCCAACGATCGGTTAAATGAGCAGTTCTTC.

On this clone itself: The junction does not match germline at one end; this may be a read error. The V and J genes are TRBV7-7 and TRBJ1-5, with 8 bases matching TRBD1. This CDR3 comprises 16 residues. Germline CDR1 reads SSHAT; CDR2 reads FNYEAQ (reference sequence). DNA for the CDR3: TGCGCCAGCAGCCAAAGTTGGGGACAGGCTGAGCAGCCCCAGCATTTT. It translates to CASSQSWGQAEQPQHF.

This clone was counted once. The chain uses TRBV27 and TRBJ2-1, with a possible D match to TRBD2 (6 bases). Germline V gene lookup returns CDR1 MNHEY and CDR2 SMNVEV (reference sequence). CDR3 length equals 16 residues. Trimming removed 6 bases at V and 4 bases at J, with 19 bases between. DNA for the CDR3: TGTGCCAGCAGGGGCGGGGCGGGAAAGGTTTACAATGAGCAGTTCTTC. Translated, it gives CASRGGAGKVYNEQFF.

CDR3: CASSDTAGGDIQYF. DNA of the CDR3: TGCGCCAGCAGCGATACAGCGGGAGGGGACATTCAGTACTTC. This rearrangement joins TRBV5-1 to TRBJ2-4; TRBD2 matches 10 bases. This CDR3 is built from 14 residues. The germline V gene encodes CDR1 SGHRS and CDR2 YFSETQ. Losses at the gene ends were 4 bases for V and 8 bases for J; bases not matched to a gene: 6.

The V gene is TRBV2, the J gene TRBJ1-6, with D hard to call. V lost 4 bases and J lost 0, with 10 bases in between. Per germline, CDR1 SNHLY and CDR2 FYNNEI. There are 16 residues in the CDR3. The CDR3 bases are TGTGCCAGCAGTGGGGAGAAGAGCTCCTATAATTCACCCCTCCACTTT. As protein: CASSGEKSSYNSPLHF.

The V call is TRBV29-1, the J call TRBJ2-3; 8 nucleotides line up with TRBD1. CDR1 is SQVTM and CDR2 is ANQGSEA in the germline V gene. With 6 bases clipped from V and 5 bases from J, the junction kept 22 bases outside the gene matches. This CDR3 is built from 18 residues. For the CDR3, the DNA is TGCAGCGTCCACGGCCGACCTACACAGGGGGGCAGGAGAGATACGCAGTATTTT. Encoded protein: CSVHGRPTQGGRRDTQYF.

The chain couples TRBV6-4 to TRBJ2-4, with a tentative D call TRBD2 (5 bases). Trimming cost V 5 bases and J 9 bases, with 14 bases left between them. The CDR3 loop spans 13 amino acids. Germline CDR1 reads MRHNA; CDR2 reads SNTAGT. The CDR3 bases are TGTGCCAGCAGTCCTGCTGGAGGCGGCATTCAGTACTTC. This codes for CASSPAGGGIQYF.

The chain employs TRBV6-1 and TRBJ2-7; TRBD2 matches 8 bases. Germline loops: CDR1 MNHNS, CDR2 SASEGT. V lost 7 bases, J lost 4 bases, and 9 bases stayed unmatched. The CDR3 is 14 amino acids. CDR3 bases: TGTGCCAGCAAGGCGACTAGCGAGAAGTACGAGCAGTACTTC. This sequence encodes CASKATSEKYEQYF.

This sequence joins TRBV7-3 and TRBJ2-3, with 10 bases lining up with TRBD2. Germline-derived CDR1 and CDR2 are SGHTA and FQGTGA. The V and J ends lost 4 bases and 1 base, in that order; junction bases with no gene match: 17. The CDR3 runs to 20 residues. CDR3 DNA sequence: TGTGCCAGCAGCTCAACCGGGACTAGCGTACCGTCGTCTGGCACAGATACGCAGTATTTT. Protein product: CASSSTGTSVPSSGTDTQYF. The entire variable domain, with the rest obtained from reference TRBV7-3 and TRBJ2-3, is as follows: GAGVSQTPSNKVTEKGKYVELRCDPISGHTALYWYRQSLGQGPEFLIYFQGTGAADDSGLPNDRFFAVRPEGSVSTLKIQRTERGDSAVYLCASSSTGTSVPSSGTDTQYFGPGTRLTVL.

This chain joins TRBV5-4 and TRBJ2-7, with D possibly matching TRBD2 (6 bases). The CDR3 totals 11 residues. Germline V CDR1 and CDR2: SGHNT, YYREEE (reference sequence). The CDR3 coding sequence is TGTGCGGAGGGCAGGGTTTGGGAGCAGTACTTC. This translates into CAEGRVWEQYF.

J is TRBJ2-5 and V is TRBV6-5; D is undetermined. This CDR3 has 12 residues. CDR1 and CDR2 from the germline V gene are MNHEY and SVGAGI. The V end was cut by 6 bases, the J end by 5 bases, with 10 bases between. The DNA of the CDR3 is TGTGCCAGCAGCTCTCCCTCGGAGACCCAGTACTTC. Translation: CASSSPSETQYF.

This chain connects TRBV5-4 to TRBJ1-4, with D perhaps TRBD1 (6 bases). Germline loops: CDR1 SGHNT, CDR2 YYREEE (reference sequence). V was clipped by 3 bases and J by 8 bases, with 11 bases between them. The CDR3 sequence is 13 residues long. CDR3 loop: CASSWGQREKLFF. The CDR3 bases are TGTGCCAGCAGCTGGGGACAAAGGGAAAAACTGTTTTTT.

This clone was detected only a few times. The chain uses TRBV6-6 and TRBJ1-1; tentatively, D is TRBD1 (6 bases). The CDR3 runs to 14 residues. Germline CDR1 and CDR2: MNHNY and SVGAGI (reference sequence). V dropped 10 bases and J dropped 6 bases, with 21 bases sitting between them. DNA of the CDR3: TGTGCCACCGTAGGTGGGGGCAGAATCGCTGAAGCTTTCTTT. This encodes CATVGGGRIAEAFF.